The 27 T cell receptor beta chains given below trace back to one sample, sequenced in a study of long-term antiretroviral therapy in people with HIV. Sequencing used immunoSEQ v3.0 at survey level. The assay was immunoSEQ multiplex PCR, and TCRdb's table has in-frame clones only and misses some. The sample holds tens of thousands of clones; 65% to 85% are singletons and the top ten take more than 8%. The source was unsorted PBMCs, collected 2.7 to 2.9 years after starting antiretroviral therapy. These receptors all stem from a man younger than 40 with HIV.

The V call is TRBV27, the J call TRBJ2-7; D gene uncertain. There are 14 residues in the CDR3. The ends were cut back, 0 bases at V and 3 bases at J, with 9 bases in the middle. CDR1 is MNHEY and CDR2 is SMNVEV in the germline V gene (reference sequence). The CDR3 is CASSLSAVYYEQYF. CDR3 DNA sequence: TGTGCCAGCAGTTTATCTGCAGTTTACTACGAGCAGTACTTC.

The J gene is TRBJ1-6, the V gene TRBV28, with no clear D. The CDR3 runs 14 residues. The V end lost 2 bases, the J end lost 11 bases, and 13 bases lay between the germline ends. Per the germline V gene, CDR1 is MDHEN and CDR2 is SYDVKM. The CDR3 reads CASSLLVDGAPLHF. In DNA, the CDR3 is TGTGCCAGCAGTTTACTGGTCGACGGAGCACCCCTCCACTTT.

This clone was picked up one time. The CDR3 DNA is TGTGCCAGCAGCTTAGTCCCGACAGGGGGAAATGAAAAACTGTTTTTT. Protein product: CASSLVPTGGNEKLFF. This chain connects TRBV7-2 to TRBJ1-4; 9 positions match TRBD1. Germline values: CDR1 SGHTA, CDR2 FQGNSA. The CDR3 is 16 residues long. V was clipped by 1 base and J by 5 bases; unmatched bases: 5.

The rearrangement links TRBV4-1 to TRBJ2-1; perhaps TRBD1 as D (5 bases). The germline V and J ends were trimmed by 1 base and 10 bases, with 11 bases remaining between them. The CDR3 has 13 residues. Germline assignment: CDR1 MGHRA and CDR2 YSYEKL. The CDR3 reads CASSQAGLEEQFF. The CDR3 nucleotides read TGCGCCAGCAGCCAAGCAGGGTTGGAGGAGCAGTTCTTC.

The chain couples TRBV5-4 to TRBJ1-3; D is undetermined. The CDR3 length is 14 residues. Germline-derived CDR1 and CDR2 are SGHNT and YYREEE (reference sequence). Trimming pared 0 bases from V and 1 base from J, leaving 5 bases between. CDR3 loop: CASSLVGSGNTIYF. The DNA of the CDR3 is TGTGCCAGCAGCTTGGTGGGGTCTGGAAACACCATATATTTT.

This clone occurred once. This chain joins TRBV14 and TRBJ1-3; D is uncertain. The ends were cut back, 0 bases at V and 2 bases at J, with 5 bases in the middle. CDR1 SGHDN and CDR2 FVKESK come from the germline V gene. This CDR3 is built from 14 residues. The chain's CDR3 is CASSQEQPGNTIYF. The CDR3 region has the DNA TGTGCCAGCAGCCAAGAACAGCCTGGAAACACCATATATTTT. Combining the CDR3 with reference TRBV14 and TRBJ1-3 gives the whole variable domain EAGVTQFPSHSVIEKGQTVTLRCDPISGHDNLYWYRRVMGKEIKFLLHFVKESKQDESGMPNNRFLAERTGGTYSTLKVQPAELEDSGVYFCASSQEQPGNTIYFGEGSWLTVV.

This chain joins TRBV7-8 and TRBJ2-3; D is tentatively TRBD1 or TRBD2 (5 bases each). Germline-derived CDR1 and CDR2 are SGHVS and FQNEAQ. The CDR3 consists of 14 residues. The germline V and J ends were trimmed by 2 bases and 5 bases, with 11 bases remaining between them. CDR3 sequence (DNA): TGTGCCAGCAGCTTATCCGGGGCCGTAGATACGCAGTATTTT. Protein product: CASSLSGAVDTQYF.

The V and J genes are TRBV10-3 and TRBJ2-3, with 7 bases lining up with TRBD2. This CDR3 contains 14 residues. V was clipped by 11 bases and J by 2 bases; unmatched bases: 10. The germline gives CDR1 ENHRY, CDR2 SYGVKD. The CDR3 spells CASHRGGNTDTQYF. DNA for the CDR3: TGTGCCTCCCACCGGGGAGGGAACACAGATACGCAGTATTTT.

The genes are TRBV6-1 and TRBJ1-6, with 10 bases lining up with TRBD1. CDR3 length: 14 residues. Germline V gives CDR1 MNHNS, CDR2 SASEGT. Trimming removed 6 bases from V and 9 bases from J; junction bases left unmatched: 5. CDR3 in amino acids: CASSAGTGVSPLHF. The DNA for the CDR3 is TGTGCCAGCAGCGCCGGGACAGGGGTTTCACCCCTCCACTTT.

This clone was seen just once. The CDR3, as DNA: TGTGCCAGTAGAGAGGCTAGCGGGAGGCCTAAGCAGTTCTTC. This sequence encodes CASREASGRPKQFF. This chain joins TRBV19 and TRBJ2-1, with 11 bases fitting TRBD2. CDR3 size: 14 residues. J gave up 11 bases and V 6 bases, and 9 bases lay outside the gene matches. Germline V CDR1 and CDR2: LNHDA, SQIVND (reference sequence). Full variable domain (rest looked up from reference TRBV19 and TRBJ2-1): DGGITQSPKYLFRKEGQNVTLSCEQNLNHDAMYWYRQDPGQGLRLIYYSQIVNDFQKGDIAEGYSVSREKKESFPLTVTSAQKNPTAFYLCASREASGRPKQFFGPGTRLTVL.

The genes are TRBV7-2 and TRBJ2-2; D ambiguous. V was cut by 5 bases and J by 7 bases, with 8 bases left in between. The CDR3 has 12 amino acids. Germline lookup yields CDR1 SGHTA and CDR2 FQGNSA. In DNA, the CDR3 is TGTGCCAGCAGCCTGGACGTCGGGGAGCTGTTTTTT. Encoded protein: CASSLDVGELFF.

In this sample, this clone turned up a few times. The J gene is TRBJ1-1, the V gene TRBV2; D unresolved. The CDR3 loop spans 13 amino acids. In germline, CDR1 is SNHLY, CDR2 FYNNEI. Trimming pared 2 bases from V and 1 base from J, leaving 5 bases between. The CDR3 is CASSERENTEAFF. The CDR3 nucleotides read TGTGCCAGCAGTGAACGGGAGAACACTGAAGCTTTCTTT.

The chain employs TRBV7-3 and TRBJ2-2, with D tentatively TRBD1 or TRBD2 (5 bases each). CDR1 and CDR2 (germline): SGHTA, FQGTGA. The CDR3 totals 14 residues. V lost 5 bases and J lost 3, with 10 bases in between. The chain's CDR3 is CASSQGPYTGELFF. CDR3 coding DNA: TGTGCCAGCAGCCAGGGACCTTACACCGGGGAGCTGTTTTTT. Full variable domain (remainder filled in from reference TRBV7-3 and TRBJ2-2): GAGVSQTPSNKVTEKGKYVELRCDPISGHTALYWYRQSLGQGPEFLIYFQGTGAADDSGLPNDRFFAVRPEGSVSTLKIQRTERGDSAVYLCASSQGPYTGELFFGEGSRLTVL.

The J gene is TRBJ2-5, the V gene TRBV7-2; 7 bases are shared with TRBD2. The CDR3 runs to 17 residues. Germline V gives CDR1 SGHTA, CDR2 FQGNSA. V gave up 6 bases and J gave up 4 bases; unmatched junction bases: 17. The CDR3 sequence: CASSPPMAGARGETQYF. CDR3 nucleotide sequence: TGTGCCAGCAGTCCTCCTATGGCGGGAGCTAGAGGAGAGACCCAGTACTTC.

The chain links TRBV5-6 to TRBJ1-2; no reliable D call. Germline CDR1 SGHDT, CDR2 YYEEEE. The CDR3 runs to 14 residues. V was cut by 0 bases and J by 8 bases, with 14 bases left in between. The CDR3 loop reads CASSLAAIRRGYTF. CDR3 sequence (DNA): TGTGCCAGCAGCTTGGCTGCTATACGCCGCGGCTACACCTTC.

This chain connects TRBV6-6 to TRBJ1-2; 8 positions match TRBD1. Germline lookup yields CDR1 MNHNY and CDR2 SVGAGI (reference sequence). The CDR3 covers 15 residues. The V and J ends lost 2 bases and 7 bases, in that order; junction bases with no gene match: 9. The CDR3 sequence: CASSYDGQGAFGYTF. The CDR3 DNA reads as TGTGCCAGCAGTTACGATGGACAGGGAGCTTTTGGCTACACCTTC.

This sequence joins TRBV29-1 and TRBJ1-2; D is ambiguous. The CDR3 spans 16 residues. The V end was cut by 6 bases, the J end by 4 bases, with 24 bases between. The V gene's germline CDR1 is SQVTM and CDR2 ANQGSEA. CDR3 residues: CSVPGWQDTFGYGYTF. DNA for the CDR3: TGCAGCGTCCCCGGATGGCAGGATACGTTTGGCTATGGCTACACCTTC. Using reference TRBV29-1 and TRBJ1-2 for the parts outside the CDR3, the full variable domain is SAVISQKPSRDICQRGTSLTIQCQVDSQVTMMFWYRQQPGQSLTLIATANQGSEATYESGFVIDKFPISRPNLTFSTLTVSNMSPEDSSIYLCSVPGWQDTFGYGYTFGSGTRLTVV.

V and J are TRBV6-5 and TRBJ1-6; weak D call: TRBD1 (6 bases). Germline CDR1 MNHEY, CDR2 SVGAGI. This CDR3 has 13 residues. Trimming shortened V by 7 bases and J by 10 bases, and 14 bases separated the two germline ends. The CDR3 DNA follows: TGTGCCAGCACCTCCACAGGGAGATCACCCCTCCACTTT. This translates into CASTSTGRSPLHF.

The V gene is TRBV30, the J gene TRBJ2-7, with a weak D call TRBD1 (6 bases). Per germline, CDR1 GTSNPN and CDR2 SVGIG (reference sequence). Trimming left V 5 bases short and J 2 bases short, with 10 bases between. The CDR3 is made up of 12 amino acids. CDR3: CAWGAGAYEQYF. CDR3 coding DNA: TGTGCCTGGGGGGCAGGGGCCTACGAGCAGTACTTC. Combining the CDR3 with reference TRBV30 and TRBJ2-7 gives the whole variable domain SQTIHQWPATLVQPVGSPLSLECTVEGTSNPNLYWYRQAAGRGLQLLFYSVGIGQISSEVPQNLSASRPQDRQFILSSKKLLLSDSGFYLCAWGAGAYEQYFGPGTRLTVT.

This chain uses TRBV30 with TRBJ2-5; no clear D. CDR1 GTSNPN and CDR2 SVGIG come from the germline V gene (reference sequence). Trimming left V 3 bases short and J 5 bases short, with 7 bases between. This CDR3 has 11 amino acids. The CDR3 loop reads CAWSASETQYF. DNA for the CDR3: TGTGCCTGGAGCGCCTCGGAGACCCAGTACTTC. Drawing the rest from reference TRBV30 and TRBJ2-5, the complete variable domain is SQTIHQWPATLVQPVGSPLSLECTVEGTSNPNLYWYRQAAGRGLQLLFYSVGIGQISSEVPQNLSASRPQDRQFILSSKKLLLSDSGFYLCAWSASETQYFGPGTRLLVL.

V gene TRBV15 combines with J gene TRBJ1-5; D is unresolved. Trimming cost V 0 bases and J 0 bases, with 6 bases left between them. CDR1 LNHNV and CDR2 YYDKDF come from the germline V gene (reference sequence). This CDR3 has 15 amino acids. The CDR3 region is CATSREQNSNQPQHF. CDR3 in DNA: TGTGCCACCAGCAGAGAACAGAATAGCAATCAGCCCCAGCATTTT.

This clone was recorded only once. The chain recombines TRBV19 with TRBJ2-3; D is undetermined. CDR3 length equals 15 residues. The germline V gene has CDR1 LNHDA and CDR2 SQIVND (reference sequence). V gave up 7 bases and J gave up 2 bases, with 16 bases separating them. As DNA, the CDR3 is TGTGCCAGTACTCGACAAGCGATCCTCACAGATACGCAGTATTTT. This sequence encodes CASTRQAILTDTQYF.

The chain uses TRBV5-5 and TRBJ2-1, with 12 bases lining up with TRBD2. CDR3 length equals 17 residues. The V gene end was trimmed by 7 bases and the J gene end by 1 base; junction bases not matched to a gene: 9. Germline V gene data show CDR1 as SGHKS and CDR2 as YYEKEE (reference sequence). CDR3 coding DNA: TGTGCCAGCCTTAGGCTAGCGGGAGGGCCGTCCTACAATGAGCAGTTCTTC. This gives the protein CASLRLAGGPSYNEQFF.

The rearrangement uses TRBV5-1 and TRBJ2-7, with 8 positions matching TRBD1. The V gene end was trimmed by 4 bases and the J gene end by 1 base; junction bases not matched to a gene: 1. Germline V gene lookup returns CDR1 SGHRS and CDR2 YFSETQ. The CDR3 sequence is 13 residues long. The CDR3: CASSRDRSYEQYF. For the CDR3, the DNA is TGCGCCAGCAGCCGGGACAGGTCCTACGAGCAGTACTTC. Full variable domain (rest looked up from reference TRBV5-1 and TRBJ2-7): KAGVTQTPRYLIKTRGQQVTLSCSPISGHRSVSWYQQTPGQGLQFLFEYFSETQRNKGNFPGRFSGRQFSNSRSEMNVSTLELGDSALYLCASSRDRSYEQYFGPGTRLTVT.

This chain connects TRBV29-1 to TRBJ2-3; 10 bases are shared with TRBD1. This CDR3 has 13 amino acids. Germline V gene lookup returns CDR1 SQVTM and CDR2 ANQGSEA. V gave up 8 bases and J gave up 1 base; unmatched junction bases: 3. CDR3 DNA: TGCAGCTCCGGGACAGGGGGCACAGATACGCAGTATTTT. Translating it yields CSSGTGGTDTQYF.

The rearrangement uses TRBV5-1 and TRBJ2-7; D not resolved. The ends were cut back, 3 bases at V and 4 bases at J, with 8 bases in the middle. Looked up from germline, CDR1 is SGHRS and CDR2 is YFSETQ. This CDR3 is built from 12 residues. The CDR3: CASSWNMYEQYF. The CDR3 DNA sequence: TGCGCCAGCAGCTGGAACATGTACGAGCAGTACTTC.

The chain joins TRBV5-6 to TRBJ2-1; D gene ambiguous. V lost 2 bases, J lost 2 bases, and 5 bases lay in between. There are 13 residues in the CDR3. From germline, CDR1 is SGHDT and CDR2 YYEEEE. CDR3 DNA sequence: TGTGCCAGCAGCTTTATGGCCTACAATGAGCAGTTCTTC. As protein: CASSFMAYNEQFF.